One sample yielded the 5 T cell receptor beta chains listed below, sequenced in a study of blood T cell repertoires in COVID-19. Method: immunoSEQ multiplex PCR; TCRdb's copy keeps in-frame clones and lacks some. The table records just over 35,000 clones, 75% to 85% of them present only once. The sequencing sample was made of peripheral blood. These TCRs come from a human donor in a cohort sampled during active or convalescent COVID-19. The donor label of this sample is uncertain.

The J gene is TRBJ2-3, the V gene TRBV18; a weak D match, TRBD1 (6 bases). Trimming shortened V by 3 bases and J by 1 base, and 11 bases separated the two germline ends. CDR1 and CDR2 from the germline V gene are KGHSH and LQKENI. The CDR3 spans 15 residues. DNA of the CDR3: TGTGCCAGCTCACCGACGACAGGAGGCACAGATACGCAGTATTTT. Its protein is CASSPTTGGTDTQYF.

The chain links TRBV7-6 to TRBJ2-7; maybe TRBD2 (5 bases). The CDR3 length is 15 residues. Germline V CDR1 and CDR2: SGHVS, FNYEAQ. The V and J ends lost 5 bases and 2 bases respectively, with 16 bases between them. The CDR3 here is CASSPDGLITYEQYF. CDR3 nucleotides: TGTGCCAGCAGCCCGGACGGACTTATTACCTACGAGCAGTACTTC.

The chain is built from TRBV24-1 and TRBJ2-5, with D maybe TRBD2 (7 bases). This CDR3 comprises 15 residues. With 1 base removed from V and 5 bases from J, the gap between germline ends came to 13 bases. Germline CDR1 and CDR2: KGHDR and SFDVKD. The CDR3 DNA is TGTGCCACCAGTGATTTTGGGGGGGGGCTGGAGACCCAGTACTTC. Protein sequence: CATSDFGGGLETQYF.

The rearrangement uses TRBV7-2 and TRBJ2-7; 8 nucleotides align to TRBD1. The ends lost 5 bases at V and 3 bases at J; junction bases unmatched: 6. The CDR3 extends over 14 amino acids. Germline V lookup: CDR1 SGHTA, CDR2 FQGNSA. The CDR3 region has the DNA TGTGCCAGCAGCCTAGACAGGGGAAACTACGAGCAGTACTTC. Amino acids: CASSLDRGNYEQYF.

V gene TRBV30 combines with J gene TRBJ2-7; D might be TRBD1 (5 bases). The germline gives CDR1 GTSNPN, CDR2 SVGIG (reference sequence). The CDR3 is made up of 12 amino acids. Trimming removed 2 bases at V and 3 bases at J, with 8 bases between. The CDR3 is CAWSRGFYEQYF. The CDR3 nucleotides are TGTGCCTGGAGTAGGGGTTTCTACGAGCAGTACTTC.